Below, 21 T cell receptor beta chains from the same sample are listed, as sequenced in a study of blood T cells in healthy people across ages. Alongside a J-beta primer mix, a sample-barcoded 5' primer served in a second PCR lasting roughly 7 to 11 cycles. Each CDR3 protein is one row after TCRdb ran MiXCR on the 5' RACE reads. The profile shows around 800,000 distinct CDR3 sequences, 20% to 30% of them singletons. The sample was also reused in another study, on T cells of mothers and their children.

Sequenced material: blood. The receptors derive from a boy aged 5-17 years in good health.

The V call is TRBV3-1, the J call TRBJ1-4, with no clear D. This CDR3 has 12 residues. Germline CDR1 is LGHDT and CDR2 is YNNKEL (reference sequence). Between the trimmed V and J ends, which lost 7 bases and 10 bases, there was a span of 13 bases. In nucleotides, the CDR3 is TGTGCCAGCACATTCCGAGAGGGAAAACTGTTTTTT. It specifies CASTFREGKLFF.

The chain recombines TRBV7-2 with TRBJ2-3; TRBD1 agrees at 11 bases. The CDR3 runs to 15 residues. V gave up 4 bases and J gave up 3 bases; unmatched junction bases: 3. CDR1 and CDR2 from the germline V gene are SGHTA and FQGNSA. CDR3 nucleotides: TGTGCCAGCAGCTCGGGACAGGGGGTGACAGATACGCAGTATTTT. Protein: CASSSGQGVTDTQYF.

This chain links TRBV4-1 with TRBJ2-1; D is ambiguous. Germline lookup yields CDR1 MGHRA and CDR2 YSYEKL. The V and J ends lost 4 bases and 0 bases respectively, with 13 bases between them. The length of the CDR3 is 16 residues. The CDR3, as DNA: TGCGCCAGCAGCCCCCTGGCGGCTCCCTCCTACAATGAGCAGTTCTTC. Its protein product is CASSPLAAPSYNEQFF.

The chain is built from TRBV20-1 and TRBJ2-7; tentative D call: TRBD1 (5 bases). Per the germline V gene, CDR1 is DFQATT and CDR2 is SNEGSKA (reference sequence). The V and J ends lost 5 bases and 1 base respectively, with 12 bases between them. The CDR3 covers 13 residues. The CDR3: CSAWTQGSYEQYF. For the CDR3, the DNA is TGCAGTGCTTGGACACAAGGATCCTACGAGCAGTACTTC.

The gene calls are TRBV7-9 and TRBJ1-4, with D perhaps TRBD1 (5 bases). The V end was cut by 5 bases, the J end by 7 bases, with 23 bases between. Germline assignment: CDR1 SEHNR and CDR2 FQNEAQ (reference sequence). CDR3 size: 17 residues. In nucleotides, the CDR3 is TGTGCCAGCAGCCGTCGCCCAATCGGGAACGGGGGTGAAAAACTGTTTTTT. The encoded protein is CASSRRPIGNGGEKLFF.

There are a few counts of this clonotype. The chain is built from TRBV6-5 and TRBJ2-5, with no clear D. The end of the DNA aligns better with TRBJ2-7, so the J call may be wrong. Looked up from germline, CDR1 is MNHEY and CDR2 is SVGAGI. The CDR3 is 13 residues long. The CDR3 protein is CASRRPNVHEQYF. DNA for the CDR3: TGTGCCAGCAGGAGGCCTAACGTCCACGAGCAGTACTTC.

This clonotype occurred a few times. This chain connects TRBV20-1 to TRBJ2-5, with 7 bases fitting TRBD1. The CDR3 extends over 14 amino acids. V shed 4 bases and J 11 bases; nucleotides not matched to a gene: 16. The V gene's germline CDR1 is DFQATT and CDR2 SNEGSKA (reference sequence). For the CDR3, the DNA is TGCAGTGCTACACAACAGGGGTTCGTGTGGGAGCAGTACTTC. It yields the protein CSATQQGFVWEQYF.

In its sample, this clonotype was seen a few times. The CDR3 nucleotides are TGCGCCAGCAGCATTGCCCCCCCGGGGGGAGAGACCCAGTACTTC. Protein sequence: CASSIAPPGGETQYF. The chain employs TRBV5-1 and TRBJ2-5; 7 bases fit TRBD2. The J segment lost 4 bases and the V segment lost 4 bases, leaving 10 bases of the junction unmatched. The CDR3 sequence is 15 residues long. In germline, CDR1 is SGHRS, CDR2 YFSETQ.

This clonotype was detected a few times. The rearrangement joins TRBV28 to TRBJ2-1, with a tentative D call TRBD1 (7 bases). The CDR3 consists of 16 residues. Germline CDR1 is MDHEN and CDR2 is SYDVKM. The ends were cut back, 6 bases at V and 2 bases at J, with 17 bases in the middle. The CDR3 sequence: CASRRDSRDTYNEQFF. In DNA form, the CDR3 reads TGTGCCAGCAGGCGGGACAGCCGGGACACCTACAATGAGCAGTTCTTC.

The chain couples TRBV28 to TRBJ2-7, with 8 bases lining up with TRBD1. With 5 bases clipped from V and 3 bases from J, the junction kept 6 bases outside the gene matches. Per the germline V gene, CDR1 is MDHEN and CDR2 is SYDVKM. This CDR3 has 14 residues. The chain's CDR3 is CASSEDRENYEQYF. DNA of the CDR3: TGTGCCAGCAGTGAGGACAGGGAAAACTACGAGCAGTACTTC.

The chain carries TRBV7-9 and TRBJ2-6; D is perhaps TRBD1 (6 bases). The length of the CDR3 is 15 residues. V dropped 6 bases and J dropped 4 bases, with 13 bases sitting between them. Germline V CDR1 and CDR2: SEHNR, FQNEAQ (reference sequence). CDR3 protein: CASSHRAAGANVLTF. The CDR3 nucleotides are TGTGCCAGCAGTCACAGGGCTGCCGGGGCCAACGTCCTGACTTTC. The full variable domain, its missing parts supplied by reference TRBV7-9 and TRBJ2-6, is DTGVSQNPRHKITKRGQNVTFRCDPISEHNRLYWYRQTLGQGPEFLTYFQNEAQLEKSRLLSDRFSAERPKGSFSTLEIQRTEQGDSAMYLCASSHRAAGANVLTFGAGSRLTVL.

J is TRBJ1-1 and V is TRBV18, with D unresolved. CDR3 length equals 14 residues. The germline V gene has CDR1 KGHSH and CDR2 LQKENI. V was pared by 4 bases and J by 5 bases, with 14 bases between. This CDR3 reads CASSRFWENTEAFF. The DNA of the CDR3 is TGTGCCAGCTCACGATTTTGGGAAAATACTGAAGCTTTCTTT.

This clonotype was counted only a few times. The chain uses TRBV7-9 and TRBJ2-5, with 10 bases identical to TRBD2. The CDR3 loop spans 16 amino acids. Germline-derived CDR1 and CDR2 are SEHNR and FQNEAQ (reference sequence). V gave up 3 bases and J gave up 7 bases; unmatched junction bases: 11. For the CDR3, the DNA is TGTGCCAGCAGCTTCGAATCTAGCGGGGGTGCGGGGACCCAGTACTTC. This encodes CASSFESSGGAGTQYF.

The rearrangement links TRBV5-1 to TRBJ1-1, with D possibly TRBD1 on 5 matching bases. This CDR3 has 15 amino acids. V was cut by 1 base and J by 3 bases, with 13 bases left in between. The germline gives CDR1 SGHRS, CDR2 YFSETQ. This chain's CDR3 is CASSLYFSGDTEAFF. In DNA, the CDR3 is TGCGCCAGCAGCTTGTATTTCTCGGGGGACACTGAAGCTTTCTTT.

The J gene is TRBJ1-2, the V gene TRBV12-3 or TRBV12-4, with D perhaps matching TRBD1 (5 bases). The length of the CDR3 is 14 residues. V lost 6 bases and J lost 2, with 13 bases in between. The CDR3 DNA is TGTGCCAGCAGCTCATCCGGGGCCAACTATGGCTACACCTTC. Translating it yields CASSSSGANYGYTF.

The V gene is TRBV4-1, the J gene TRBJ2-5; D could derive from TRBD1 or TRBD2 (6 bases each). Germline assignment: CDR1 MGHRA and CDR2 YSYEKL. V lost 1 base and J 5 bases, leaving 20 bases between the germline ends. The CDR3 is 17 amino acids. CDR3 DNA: TGCGCCAGCAGCCAAGTAGCCGCACAGGGAGGATGGGAGACCCAGTACTTC. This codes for CASSQVAAQGGWETQYF.

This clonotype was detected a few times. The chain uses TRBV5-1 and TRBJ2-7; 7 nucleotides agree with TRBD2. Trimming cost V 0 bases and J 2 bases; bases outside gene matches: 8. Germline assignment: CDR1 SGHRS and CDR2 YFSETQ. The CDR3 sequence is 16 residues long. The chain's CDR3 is CASSLAPGTNAYEQYF. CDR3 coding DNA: TGCGCCAGCAGCTTGGCCCCCGGGACTAACGCCTACGAGCAGTACTTC.

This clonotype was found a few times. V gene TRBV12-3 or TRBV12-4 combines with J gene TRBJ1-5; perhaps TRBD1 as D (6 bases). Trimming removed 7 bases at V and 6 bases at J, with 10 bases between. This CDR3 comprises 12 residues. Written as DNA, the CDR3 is TGTGCCAGCACCAGAGGGGGTCAGCCCCAGCATTTT. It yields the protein CASTRGGQPQHF.

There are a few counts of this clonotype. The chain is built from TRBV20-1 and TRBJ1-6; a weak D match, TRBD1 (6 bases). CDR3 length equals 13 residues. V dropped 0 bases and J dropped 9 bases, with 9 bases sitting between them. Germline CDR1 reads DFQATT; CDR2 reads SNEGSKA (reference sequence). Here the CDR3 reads CSARDRGGSPLHF. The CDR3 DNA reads TGCAGTGCTAGAGACAGGGGAGGTTCACCCCTCCACTTT.

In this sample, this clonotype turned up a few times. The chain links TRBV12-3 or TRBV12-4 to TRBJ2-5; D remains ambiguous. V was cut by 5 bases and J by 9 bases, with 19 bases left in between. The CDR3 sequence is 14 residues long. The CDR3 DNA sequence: TGTGCCAGCAGTCCCTCGGACGCCGGTGGGGCCCAGTACTTC. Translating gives CASSPSDAGGAQYF.

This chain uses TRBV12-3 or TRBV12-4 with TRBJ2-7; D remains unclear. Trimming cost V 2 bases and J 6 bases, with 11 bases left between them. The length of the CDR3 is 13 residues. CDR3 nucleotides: TGTGCCAGCAGTTTAATGACTCCGGGCGAGCAGTACTTC. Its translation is CASSLMTPGEQYF.